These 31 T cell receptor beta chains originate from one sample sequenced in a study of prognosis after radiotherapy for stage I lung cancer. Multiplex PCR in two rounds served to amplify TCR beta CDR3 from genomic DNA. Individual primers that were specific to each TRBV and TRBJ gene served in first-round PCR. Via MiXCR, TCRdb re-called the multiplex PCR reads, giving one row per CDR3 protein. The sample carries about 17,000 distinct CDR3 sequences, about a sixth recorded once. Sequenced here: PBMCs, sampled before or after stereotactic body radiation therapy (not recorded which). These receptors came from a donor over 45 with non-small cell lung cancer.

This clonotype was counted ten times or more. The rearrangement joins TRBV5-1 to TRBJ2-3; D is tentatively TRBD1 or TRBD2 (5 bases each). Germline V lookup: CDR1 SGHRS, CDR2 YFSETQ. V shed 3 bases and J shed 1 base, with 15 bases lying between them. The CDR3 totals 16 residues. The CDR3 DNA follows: TGCGCCAGCAGCTCCGGGACCATAGCAGGCACAGATACGCAGTATTTT. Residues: CASSSGTIAGTDTQYF.

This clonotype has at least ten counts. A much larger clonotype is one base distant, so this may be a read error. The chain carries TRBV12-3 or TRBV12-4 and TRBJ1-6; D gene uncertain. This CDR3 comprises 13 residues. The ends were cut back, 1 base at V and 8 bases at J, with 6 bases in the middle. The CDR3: CASSLVRDSPLHF. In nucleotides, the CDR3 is TGTGCCAGCAGTTTAGTGAGGGATTCACCCCTCCACTTT.

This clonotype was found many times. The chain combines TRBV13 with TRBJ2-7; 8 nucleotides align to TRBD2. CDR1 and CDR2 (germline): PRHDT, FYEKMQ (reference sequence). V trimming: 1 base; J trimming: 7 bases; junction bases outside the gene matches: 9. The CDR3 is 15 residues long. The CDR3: CASSLARGGSREQYF. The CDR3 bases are TGTGCCAGCAGCTTAGCTCGGGGGGGCTCACGGGAGCAGTACTTC.

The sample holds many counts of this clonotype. The CDR3 protein is CASSQLFGGSSYEQYV. In DNA form, the CDR3 reads TGCGCCAGCAGCCAACTGTTCGGGGGGTCCTCCTACGAGCAGTACGTC. The V and J genes are TRBV4-1 and TRBJ2-7; 7 nucleotides align to TRBD2. Per germline, CDR1 MGHRA and CDR2 YSYEKL. The junction had 7 bases not matched to a gene; V was cut back by 2 bases and J by 0 bases. This CDR3 has 16 residues.

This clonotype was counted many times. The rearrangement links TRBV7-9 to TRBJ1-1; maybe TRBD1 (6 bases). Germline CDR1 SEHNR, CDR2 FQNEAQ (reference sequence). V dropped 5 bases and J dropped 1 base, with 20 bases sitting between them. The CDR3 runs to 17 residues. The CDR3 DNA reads TGTGCCAGCAGCCCTTTCTCGGGGGGCGCCTGGAACACTGAAGCTTTCTTT. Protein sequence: CASSPFSGGAWNTEAFF. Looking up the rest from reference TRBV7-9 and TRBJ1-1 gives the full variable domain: DTGVSQNPRHKITKRGQNVTFRCDPISEHNRLYWYRQTLGQGPEFLTYFQNEAQLEKSRLLSDRFSAERPKGSFSTLEIQRTEQGDSAMYLCASSPFSGGAWNTEAFFGQGTRLTVV.

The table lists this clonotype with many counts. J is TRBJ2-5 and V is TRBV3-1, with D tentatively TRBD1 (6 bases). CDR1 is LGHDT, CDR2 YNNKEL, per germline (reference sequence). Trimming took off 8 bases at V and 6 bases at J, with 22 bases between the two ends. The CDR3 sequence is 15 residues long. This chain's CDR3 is CASCFLGGEGKTQYF. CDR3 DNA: TGTGCCAGCTGTTTTTTAGGGGGTGAAGGGAAGACCCAGTACTTC.

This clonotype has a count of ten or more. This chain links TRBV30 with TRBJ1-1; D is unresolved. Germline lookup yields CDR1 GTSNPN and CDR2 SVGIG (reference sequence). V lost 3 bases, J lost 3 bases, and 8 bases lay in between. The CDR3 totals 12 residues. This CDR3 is CAWSPVDTEAFF. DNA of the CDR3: TGTGCCTGGAGCCCCGTGGACACTGAAGCTTTCTTT.

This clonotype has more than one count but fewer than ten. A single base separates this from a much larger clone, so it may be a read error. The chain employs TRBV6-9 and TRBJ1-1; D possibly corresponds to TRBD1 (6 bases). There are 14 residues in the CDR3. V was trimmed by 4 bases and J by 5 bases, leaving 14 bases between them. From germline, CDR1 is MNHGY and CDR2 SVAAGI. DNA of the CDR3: TGTGCCAGCAGTTTGGCAGGGGAAGGGACTGAAGCTTTCTTT. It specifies CASSLAGEGTEAFF.

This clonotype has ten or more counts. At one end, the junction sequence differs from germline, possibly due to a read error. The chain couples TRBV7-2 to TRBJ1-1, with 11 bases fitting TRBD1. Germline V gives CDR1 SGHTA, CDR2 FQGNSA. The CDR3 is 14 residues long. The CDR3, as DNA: TGTGCCTCCGAAGGACAGGGGGCTTTCACTGGAGCTTTCTTT. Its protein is CASEGQGAFTGAFF. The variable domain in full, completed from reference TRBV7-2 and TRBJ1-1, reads GAGVSQSPSNKVTEKGKDVELRCDPISGHTALYWYRQSLGQGLEFLIYFQGNSAPDKSGLPSDRFSAERTGGSVSTLTIQRTQQEDSAVYLCASEGQGAFTGAFFGQGTRLTVV.

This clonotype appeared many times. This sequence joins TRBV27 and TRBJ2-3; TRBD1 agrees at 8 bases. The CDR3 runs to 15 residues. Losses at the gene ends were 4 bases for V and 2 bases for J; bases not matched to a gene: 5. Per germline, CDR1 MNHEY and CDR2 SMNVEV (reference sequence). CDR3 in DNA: TGTGCCAGCAGTTCCGACAGGGGACCCACAGATACGCAGTATTTT. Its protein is CASSSDRGPTDTQYF.

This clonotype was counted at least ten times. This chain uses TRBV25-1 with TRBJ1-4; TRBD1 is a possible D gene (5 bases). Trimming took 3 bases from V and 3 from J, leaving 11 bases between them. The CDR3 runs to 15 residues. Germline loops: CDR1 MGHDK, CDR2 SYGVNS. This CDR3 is CASSDLGTANEKLFF. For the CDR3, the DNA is TGTGCCAGCAGTGATCTGGGGACCGCTAATGAAAAACTGTTTTTT.

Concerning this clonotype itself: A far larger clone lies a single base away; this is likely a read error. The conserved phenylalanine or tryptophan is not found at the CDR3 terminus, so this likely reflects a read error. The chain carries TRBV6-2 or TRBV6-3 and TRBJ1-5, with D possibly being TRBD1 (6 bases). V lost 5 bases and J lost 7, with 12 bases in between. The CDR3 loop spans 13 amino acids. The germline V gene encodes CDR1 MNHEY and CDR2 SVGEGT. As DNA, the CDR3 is TGTGCCAGCAGTCGTCCAGGGGCGCAGCCCCAGCATCTT. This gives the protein CASSRPGAQPQHL.

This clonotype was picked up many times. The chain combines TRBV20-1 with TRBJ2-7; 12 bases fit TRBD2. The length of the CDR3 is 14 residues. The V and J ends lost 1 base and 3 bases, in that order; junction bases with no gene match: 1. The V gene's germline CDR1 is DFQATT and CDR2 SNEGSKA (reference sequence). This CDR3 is CSARGTSGDYEQYV. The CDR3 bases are TGCAGTGCTAGAGGGACTAGCGGGGACTACGAGCAGTACGTC.

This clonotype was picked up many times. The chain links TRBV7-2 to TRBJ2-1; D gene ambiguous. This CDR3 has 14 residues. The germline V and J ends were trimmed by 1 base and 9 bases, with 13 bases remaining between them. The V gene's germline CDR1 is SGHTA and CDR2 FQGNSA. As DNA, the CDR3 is TGTGCCAGCAGCTTAGTTGCCGCCGTCAGTGAGCAGTTCTTC. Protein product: CASSLVAAVSEQFF.

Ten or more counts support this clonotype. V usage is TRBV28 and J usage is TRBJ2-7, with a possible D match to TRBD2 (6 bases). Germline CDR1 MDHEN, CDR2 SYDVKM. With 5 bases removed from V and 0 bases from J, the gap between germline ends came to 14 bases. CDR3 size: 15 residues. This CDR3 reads CASSPGTSSSYEQYF. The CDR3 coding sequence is TGTGCCAGCAGTCCAGGGACTTCCAGCTCCTACGAGCAGTACTTC.

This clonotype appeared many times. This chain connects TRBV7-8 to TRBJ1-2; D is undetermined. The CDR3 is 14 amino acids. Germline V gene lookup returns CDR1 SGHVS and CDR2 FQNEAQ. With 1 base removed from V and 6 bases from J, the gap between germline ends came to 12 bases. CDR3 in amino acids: CASSLEGRRNGYTF. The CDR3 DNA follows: TGTGCCAGCAGCTTAGAGGGCAGGAGGAATGGCTACACCTTC. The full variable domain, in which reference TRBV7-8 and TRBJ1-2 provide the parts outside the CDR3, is GAGVSQSPRYKVAKRGQDVALRCDPISGHVSLFWYQQALGQGPEFLTYFQNEAQLDKSGLPSDRFFAERPEGSVSTLKIQRTQQEDSAVYLCASSLEGRRNGYTFGSGTRLTVV.

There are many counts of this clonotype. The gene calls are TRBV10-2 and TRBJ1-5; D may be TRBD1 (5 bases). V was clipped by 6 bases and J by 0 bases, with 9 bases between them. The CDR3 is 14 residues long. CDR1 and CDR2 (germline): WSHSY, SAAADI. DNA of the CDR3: TGCGCCAGCAGAGGGACGGCTAGCAATCAGCCCCAGCATTTT. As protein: CASRGTASNQPQHF.

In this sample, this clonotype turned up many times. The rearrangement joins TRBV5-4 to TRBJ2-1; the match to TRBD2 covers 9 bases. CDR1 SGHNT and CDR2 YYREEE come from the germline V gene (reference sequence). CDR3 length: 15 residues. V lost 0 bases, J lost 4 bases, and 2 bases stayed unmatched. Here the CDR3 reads CASSLGSGGYNEQFF. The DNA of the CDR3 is TGTGCCAGCAGCTTGGGTAGCGGGGGATACAATGAGCAGTTCTTC.

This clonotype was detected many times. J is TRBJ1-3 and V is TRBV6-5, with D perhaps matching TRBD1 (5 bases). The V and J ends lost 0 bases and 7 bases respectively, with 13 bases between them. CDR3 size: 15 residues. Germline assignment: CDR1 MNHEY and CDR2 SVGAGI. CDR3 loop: CASSYSRFGGNTIYF. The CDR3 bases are TGTGCCAGCAGTTACTCGAGGTTCGGGGGGAACACCATATATTTT.

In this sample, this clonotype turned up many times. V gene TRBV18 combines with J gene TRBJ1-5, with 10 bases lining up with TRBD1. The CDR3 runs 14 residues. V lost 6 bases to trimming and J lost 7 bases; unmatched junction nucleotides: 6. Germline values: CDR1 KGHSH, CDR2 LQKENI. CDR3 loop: CASSRQGASQPQHF. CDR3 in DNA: TGTGCCAGCTCGCGACAGGGGGCAAGCCAGCCCCAGCATTTT.

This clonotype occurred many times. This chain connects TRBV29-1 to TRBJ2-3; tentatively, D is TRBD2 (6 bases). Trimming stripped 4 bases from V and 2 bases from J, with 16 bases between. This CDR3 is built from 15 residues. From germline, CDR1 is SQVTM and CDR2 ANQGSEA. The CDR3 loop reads CSVVFPGLPTDTQYF. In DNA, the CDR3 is TGCAGCGTTGTCTTCCCCGGACTACCCACAGATACGCAGTATTTT.

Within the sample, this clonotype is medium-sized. The CDR3 region has the DNA TGTGCCTGGAGTGTACAAGGGTGGGGATCCCTCCACTTT. Amino acids: CAWSVQGWGSLHF. This chain connects TRBV30 to TRBJ1-6; D gene ambiguous. V lost 0 bases, J lost 14 bases, and 14 bases lay in between. Germline V gene sequence: CDR1 GTSNPN, CDR2 SVGIG (reference sequence). There are 13 residues in the CDR3. The entire variable domain, with the rest obtained from reference TRBV30 and TRBJ1-6, is as follows: SQTIHQWPATLVQPVGSPLSLECTVEGTSNPNLYWYRQAAGRGLQLLFYSVGIGQISSEVPQNLSASRPQDRQFILSSKKLLLSDSGFYLCAWSVQGWGSLHFGNGTRLTVT.

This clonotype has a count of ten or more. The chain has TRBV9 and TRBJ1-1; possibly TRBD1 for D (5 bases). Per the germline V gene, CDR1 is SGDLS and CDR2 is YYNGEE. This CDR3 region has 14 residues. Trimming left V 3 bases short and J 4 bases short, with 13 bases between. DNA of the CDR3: TGTGCCAGCAGCGGCCGCGCTGGGGGCACTGAAGCTTTCTTT. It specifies CASSGRAGGTEAFF. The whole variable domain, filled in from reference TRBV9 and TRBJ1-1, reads DSGVTQTPKHLITATGQRVTLRCSPRSGDLSVYWYQQSLDQGLQFLIQYYNGEERAKGNILERFSAQQFPDLHSELNLSSLELGDSALYFCASSGRAGGTEAFFGQGTRLTVV.

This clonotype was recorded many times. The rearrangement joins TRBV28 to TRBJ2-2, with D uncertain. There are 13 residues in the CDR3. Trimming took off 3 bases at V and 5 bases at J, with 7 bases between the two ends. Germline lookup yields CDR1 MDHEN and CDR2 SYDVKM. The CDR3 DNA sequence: TGTGCCAGCAGTTTCCCAGGAACCGGGGAGCTGTTTTTT. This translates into CASSFPGTGELFF.

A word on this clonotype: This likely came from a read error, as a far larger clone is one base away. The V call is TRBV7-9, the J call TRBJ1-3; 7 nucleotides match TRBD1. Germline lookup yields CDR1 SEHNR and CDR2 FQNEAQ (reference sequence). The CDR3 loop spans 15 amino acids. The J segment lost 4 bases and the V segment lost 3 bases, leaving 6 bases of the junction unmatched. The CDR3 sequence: CASSFWDSGGNTIYF. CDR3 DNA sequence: TGTGCCAGCAGCTTTTGGGACAGTGGCGGAAACACCATATATTTT.

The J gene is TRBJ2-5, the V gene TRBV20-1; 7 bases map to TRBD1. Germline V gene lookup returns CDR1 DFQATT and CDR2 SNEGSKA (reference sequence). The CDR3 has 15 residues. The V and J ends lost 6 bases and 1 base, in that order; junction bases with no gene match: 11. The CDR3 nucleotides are TGCAGTGCCACGAAAGGGGGCGCGTCCCAAGAGACCCAGTACTTC. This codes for CSATKGGASQETQYF.

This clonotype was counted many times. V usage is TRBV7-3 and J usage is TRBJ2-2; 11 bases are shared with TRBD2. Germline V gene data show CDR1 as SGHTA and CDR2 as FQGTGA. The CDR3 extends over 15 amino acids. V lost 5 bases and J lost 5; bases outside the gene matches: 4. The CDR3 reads CASSVAGGLTGELFF. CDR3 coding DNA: TGTGCCAGCAGCGTAGCGGGGGGGCTGACCGGGGAGCTGTTTTTT.

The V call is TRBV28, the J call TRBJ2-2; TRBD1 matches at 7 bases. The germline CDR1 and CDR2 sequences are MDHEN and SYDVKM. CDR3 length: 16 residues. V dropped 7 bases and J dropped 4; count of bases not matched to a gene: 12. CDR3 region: CASMGSQGVGTGELFF. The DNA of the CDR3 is TGTGCCAGCATGGGCTCTCAGGGGGTAGGCACCGGGGAGCTGTTTTTT.

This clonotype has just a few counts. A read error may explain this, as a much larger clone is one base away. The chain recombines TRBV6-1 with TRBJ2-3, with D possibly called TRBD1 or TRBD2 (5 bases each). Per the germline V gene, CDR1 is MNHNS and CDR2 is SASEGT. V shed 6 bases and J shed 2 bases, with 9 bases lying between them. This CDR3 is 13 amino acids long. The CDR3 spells CASRGTLTDTQYF. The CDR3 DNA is TGTGCCAGCAGGGGGACCCTCACAGATACGCAGTATTTT.

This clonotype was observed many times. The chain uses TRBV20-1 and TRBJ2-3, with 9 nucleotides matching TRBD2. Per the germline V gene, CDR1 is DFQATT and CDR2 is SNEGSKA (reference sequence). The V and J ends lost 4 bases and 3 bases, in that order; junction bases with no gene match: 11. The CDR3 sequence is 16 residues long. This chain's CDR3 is CSAIPALAGGTDTQYF. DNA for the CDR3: TGCAGTGCTATCCCAGCACTAGCGGGTGGGACAGATACGCAGTATTTT.

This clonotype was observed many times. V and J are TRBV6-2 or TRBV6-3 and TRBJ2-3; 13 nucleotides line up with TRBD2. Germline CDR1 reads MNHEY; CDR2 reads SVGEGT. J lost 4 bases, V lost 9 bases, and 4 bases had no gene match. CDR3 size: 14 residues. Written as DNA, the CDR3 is TGTGCCAGTAGACTAGCGGGAGGTCCAGATACGCAGTATTTT. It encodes CASRLAGGPDTQYF.